A single sample is the source of the 13 T cell receptor beta chains below, sequenced in a study of blood T cells in healthy people across ages. The second PCR ran roughly 7 to 12 cycles with a sample-barcoded 5' primer and J-beta primers. In TCRdb, the 5' RACE reads were re-called with MiXCR into one record per CDR3 protein. The data contain 650,000 to 1,000,000 distinct CDR3 sequences, 36% of them singletons. Sequencing was performed on blood. The receptors come from a young man in good health.

The chain employs TRBV6-1 and TRBJ2-1, with D perhaps matching TRBD1 (6 bases). The germline V and J ends were trimmed by 4 bases and 2 bases, with 18 bases remaining between them. CDR1 is MNHNS, CDR2 SASEGT, per germline. The length of the CDR3 is 17 residues. This CDR3 reads CASSGPQGINTYNEQFF. CDR3 DNA sequence: TGTGCCAGCAGTGGGCCACAGGGAATAAATACCTACAATGAGCAGTTCTTC.

This clonotype was seen at least ten times. Here the CDR3 DNA reads TGTGCCAGCAGCACTACTAGCGGGGACTATGAGCAGTTCTTC. Amino acid sequence: CASSTTSGDYEQFF. The V gene is TRBV9, the J gene TRBJ2-1, with 10 bases lining up with TRBD2. Germline CDR1 reads SGDLS; CDR2 reads YYNGEE. The J segment lost 8 bases and the V segment lost 4 bases, leaving 6 bases of the junction unmatched. The CDR3 sequence is 14 residues long.

This clonotype was picked up many times. The V call is TRBV7-2, the J call TRBJ2-3; D may be TRBD1 (5 bases). The CDR3 length is 15 residues. The V end was cut by 7 bases, the J end by 4 bases, with 18 bases between. Germline V gene lookup returns CDR1 SGHTA and CDR2 FQGNSA. CDR3: CASNPDTLRADTQYF. The CDR3 DNA follows: TGTGCCAGCAACCCGGACACCCTTAGGGCAGATACGCAGTATTTT.

The chain has TRBV4-1 and TRBJ1-3; 9 bases agree with TRBD1. CDR3 length: 17 residues. Germline V gene sequence: CDR1 MGHRA, CDR2 YSYEKL. Trimming took 1 base from V and 4 from J; bases not matched to a gene: 8. The chain's CDR3 is CASSQARQGVAGNTIYF. The CDR3 DNA reads as TGCGCCAGCAGCCAAGCCCGACAGGGGGTGGCAGGAAACACCATATATTTT.

This clonotype was recorded many times. This chain links TRBV12-3 or TRBV12-4 with TRBJ1-1; a possible D gene is TRBD1 (5 bases). This CDR3 spans 14 amino acids. The V and J ends lost 3 bases and 1 base respectively, with 9 bases between them. The CDR3 coding sequence is TGTGCCAGCAGTTTTATTGGGGGGAACACTGAAGCTTTCTTT. As protein: CASSFIGGNTEAFF.

This clonotype was detected only a few times. V gene TRBV20-1 combines with J gene TRBJ1-1; 9 bases are shared with TRBD1. V dropped 5 bases and J dropped 5; count of bases not matched to a gene: 6. Germline CDR1 and CDR2: DFQATT and SNEGSKA (reference sequence). This CDR3 has 13 residues. The CDR3 DNA is TGCAGTGCTGGGACAGGGCGGCGGACTGAAGCTTTCTTT. Translation gives CSAGTGRRTEAFF.

Worth noting for this clonotype: Given the absence of the conserved phenylalanine or tryptophan at the CDR3 end, a read error is likely. This sequence joins TRBV12-3 or TRBV12-4 and TRBJ2-3; 12 bases map to TRBD2. CDR3 length equals 18 residues. V lost 1 base to trimming and J lost 2 bases; unmatched junction nucleotides: 7. DNA for the CDR3: TGTGCCAGCAGTTTAGGGTTAACTAGCGGGGGGACCACAGATACGCAGTATTCT. It encodes CASSLGLTSGGTTDTQYS.

The chain uses TRBV7-2 and TRBJ1-1; maybe TRBD1 (5 bases). V lost 3 bases to trimming and J lost 4 bases, with 15 bases between them. This CDR3 is 15 amino acids long. CDR1 is SGHTA and CDR2 is FQGNSA in the germline V gene. In nucleotides, the CDR3 is TGTGCCAGCAGCTTTTCTCGTAGTCAGGGCACTGAAGCTTTCTTT. Translated: CASSFSRSQGTEAFF.

This chain uses TRBV7-9 with TRBJ2-4; D is perhaps TRBD1 (8 bases). Germline V lookup: CDR1 SEHNR, CDR2 FQNEAQ (reference sequence). The V gene lost 4 bases and the J gene lost 4 bases, with 29 bases spanning the gap. The CDR3 totals 20 residues. The DNA of the CDR3 is TGTGCCAGCAGCTCGTCAGCGAACAGGGGGGAGGGTTGGCGGAAAAACATTCAGTACTTC. This translates into CASSSSANRGEGWRKNIQYF.

This chain connects TRBV6-5 to TRBJ2-5; D is possibly TRBD1 (6 bases). V lost 8 bases and J lost 4, with 8 bases in between. Germline V CDR1 and CDR2: MNHEY, SVGAGI. The CDR3 runs to 11 residues. The CDR3 DNA sequence: TGTGCCAGCGCCAGGGGAGAGACCCAGTACTTC. Residues: CASARGETQYF.

This clonotype was recorded a few times. The chain has TRBV10-3 and TRBJ2-3; 8 nucleotides match TRBD2. V dropped 5 bases and J dropped 1; count of bases not matched to a gene: 5. Germline V gene sequence: CDR1 ENHRY, CDR2 SYGVKD. CDR3 length: 15 amino acids. The CDR3 DNA reads as TGTGCCATCAGTAACGGGGGGGCCGGCACAGATACGCAGTATTTT. Translation gives CAISNGGAGTDTQYF.

The chain links TRBV11-1 to TRBJ2-2; D may be TRBD2 (6 bases). Germline assignment: CDR1 SGHAT and CDR2 FQDESV (reference sequence). The V and J ends lost 5 bases and 1 base respectively, with 11 bases between them. This CDR3 region has 15 residues. In nucleotides, the CDR3 is TGTGCCAGCAGCCCGCGGGACGTGAACACCGGGGAGCTGTTTTTT. It encodes CASSPRDVNTGELFF.

Comment on this clonotype: Given a much more abundant clone one base away, this may be a read error. CDR3 residues: CAKEQQNSYNEQFF. The CDR3 DNA reads as TGTGCCAAGGAACAGCAAAACTCCTACAATGAGCAGTTCTTC. The gene calls are TRBV2 and TRBJ2-1; D not certain. The V and J ends lost 10 bases and 0 bases respectively, with 13 bases between them. CDR3 length: 14 amino acids. In germline, CDR1 is SNHLY, CDR2 FYNNEI.